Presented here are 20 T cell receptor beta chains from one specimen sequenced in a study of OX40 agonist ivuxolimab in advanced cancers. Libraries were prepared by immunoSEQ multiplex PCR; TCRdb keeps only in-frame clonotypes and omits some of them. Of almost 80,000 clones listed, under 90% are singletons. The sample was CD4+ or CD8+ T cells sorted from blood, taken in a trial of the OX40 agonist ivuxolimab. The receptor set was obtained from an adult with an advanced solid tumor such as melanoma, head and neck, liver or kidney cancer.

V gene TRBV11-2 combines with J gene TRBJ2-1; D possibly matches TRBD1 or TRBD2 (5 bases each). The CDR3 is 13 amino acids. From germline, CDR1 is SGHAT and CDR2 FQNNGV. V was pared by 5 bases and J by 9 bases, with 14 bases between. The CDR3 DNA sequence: TGTGCCAGCAGCCCGGTTCGGGGCAGTGAGCAGTTCTTC. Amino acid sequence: CASSPVRGSEQFF. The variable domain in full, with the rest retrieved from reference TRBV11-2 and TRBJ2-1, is EAGVAQSPRYKIIEKRQSVAFWCNPISGHATLYWYQQILGQGPKLLIQFQNNGVVDDSQLPKDRFSAERLKGVDSTLKIQPAKLEDSAVYLCASSPVRGSEQFFGPGTRLTVL.

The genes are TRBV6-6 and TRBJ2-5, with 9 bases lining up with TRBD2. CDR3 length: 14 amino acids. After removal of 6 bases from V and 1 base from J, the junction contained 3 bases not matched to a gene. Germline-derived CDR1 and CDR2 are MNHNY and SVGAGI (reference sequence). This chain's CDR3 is CASRGAGGQETQYF. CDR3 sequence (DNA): TGTGCCAGCAGAGGAGCGGGGGGCCAAGAGACCCAGTACTTC.

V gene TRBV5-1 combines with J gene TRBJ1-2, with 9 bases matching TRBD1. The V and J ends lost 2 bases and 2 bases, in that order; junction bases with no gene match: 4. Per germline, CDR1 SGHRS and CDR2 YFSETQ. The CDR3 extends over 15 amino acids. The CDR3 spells CASSLQGAENYGYTF. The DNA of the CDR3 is TGCGCCAGCAGCTTACAGGGGGCTGAAAACTATGGCTACACCTTC.

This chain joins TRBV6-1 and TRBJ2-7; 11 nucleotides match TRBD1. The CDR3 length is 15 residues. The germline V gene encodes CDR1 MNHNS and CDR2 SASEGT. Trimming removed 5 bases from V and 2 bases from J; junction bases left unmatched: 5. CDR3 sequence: CASSNGQGAPYEQYF. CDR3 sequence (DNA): TGTGCCAGCAGTAATGGACAGGGGGCCCCCTACGAGCAGTACTTC.

CDR3: CASSLQGRDTEAFF. In DNA, the CDR3 is TGCGCCAGCAGCTTGCAGGGGAGAGACACTGAAGCTTTCTTT. The rearrangement links TRBV5-1 to TRBJ1-1, with D tentatively TRBD1 (6 bases). V dropped 1 base and J dropped 3 bases, with 10 bases sitting between them. Germline V gene data show CDR1 as SGHRS and CDR2 as YFSETQ. This CDR3 spans 14 amino acids.

The CDR3 spells CASSWGLGGYTDTQYF. For the CDR3, the DNA is TGCGCCAGCAGCTGGGGACTAGGAGGGTACACAGATACGCAGTATTTT. The chain employs TRBV5-1 and TRBJ2-3; 8 positions agree with TRBD2. CDR3 length: 16 residues. The J segment lost 2 bases and the V segment lost 3 bases, leaving 8 bases of the junction unmatched. Germline assignment: CDR1 SGHRS and CDR2 YFSETQ.

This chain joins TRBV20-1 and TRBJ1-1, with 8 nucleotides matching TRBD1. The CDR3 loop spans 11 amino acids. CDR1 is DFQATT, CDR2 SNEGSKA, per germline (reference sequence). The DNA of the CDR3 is TGCAGCGGACAGGGGAACACTGAAGCTTTCTTT. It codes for CSGQGNTEAFF.

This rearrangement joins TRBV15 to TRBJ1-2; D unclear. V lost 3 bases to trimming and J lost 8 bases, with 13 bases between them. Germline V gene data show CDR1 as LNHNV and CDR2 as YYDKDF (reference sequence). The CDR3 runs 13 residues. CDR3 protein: CATSRYTLWGYTF. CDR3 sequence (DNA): TGTGCCACCAGCAGGTACACCCTTTGGGGCTACACCTTC.

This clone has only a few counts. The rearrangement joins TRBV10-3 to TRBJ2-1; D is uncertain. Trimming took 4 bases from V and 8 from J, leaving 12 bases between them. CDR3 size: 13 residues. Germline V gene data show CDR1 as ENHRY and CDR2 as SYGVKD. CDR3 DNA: TGTGCCATCAGTGGGGGTTCGTGGGATGAGCAGTTCTTC. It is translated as CAISGGSWDEQFF.

The CDR3 nucleotides are TGTGCCAGCAGTTACGGAGGACAGAGAGTGAATGAGCAGTTCTTC. It specifies CASSYGGQRVNEQFF. V is TRBV6-5 and J is TRBJ2-1; possible D gene TRBD1, 6 bases. The CDR3 runs to 15 residues. CDR1 is MNHEY and CDR2 is SVGAGI in the germline V gene. Trimming removed 2 bases at V and 7 bases at J, with 15 bases between.

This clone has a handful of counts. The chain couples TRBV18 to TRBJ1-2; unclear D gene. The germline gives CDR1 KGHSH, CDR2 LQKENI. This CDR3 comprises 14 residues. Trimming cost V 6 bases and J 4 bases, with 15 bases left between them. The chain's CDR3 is CASSPAAGGYGYTF. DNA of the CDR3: TGTGCCAGCTCTCCCGCGGCGGGCGGCTATGGCTACACCTTC.

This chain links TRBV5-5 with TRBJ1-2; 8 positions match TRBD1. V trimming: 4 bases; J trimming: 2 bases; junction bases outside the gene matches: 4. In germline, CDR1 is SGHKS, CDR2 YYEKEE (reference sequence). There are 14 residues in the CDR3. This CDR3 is CASSLRTGNYGYTF. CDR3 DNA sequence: TGTGCCAGCAGCCTACGGACAGGGAACTATGGCTACACCTTC. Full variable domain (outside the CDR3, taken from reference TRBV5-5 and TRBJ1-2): DAGVTQSPTHLIKTRGQQVTLRCSPISGHKSVSWYQQVLGQGPQFIFQYYEKEERGRGNFPDRFSARQFPNYSSELNVNALLLGDSALYLCASSLRTGNYGYTFGSGTRLTVV.

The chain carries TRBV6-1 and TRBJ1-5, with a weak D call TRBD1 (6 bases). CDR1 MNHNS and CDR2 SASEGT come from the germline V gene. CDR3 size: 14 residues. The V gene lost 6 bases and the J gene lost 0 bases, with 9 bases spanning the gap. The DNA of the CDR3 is TGTGCCAGCAGCGGACAGTATAGCAATCAGCCCCAGCATTTT. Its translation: CASSGQYSNQPQHF.

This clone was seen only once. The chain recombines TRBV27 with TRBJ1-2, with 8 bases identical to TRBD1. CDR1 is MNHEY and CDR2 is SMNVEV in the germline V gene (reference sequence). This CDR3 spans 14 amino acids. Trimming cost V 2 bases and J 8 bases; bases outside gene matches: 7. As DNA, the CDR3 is TGTGCCAGCAGTTTACGGACAGGGCGGGACGGCTACACCTTC. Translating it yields CASSLRTGRDGYTF.

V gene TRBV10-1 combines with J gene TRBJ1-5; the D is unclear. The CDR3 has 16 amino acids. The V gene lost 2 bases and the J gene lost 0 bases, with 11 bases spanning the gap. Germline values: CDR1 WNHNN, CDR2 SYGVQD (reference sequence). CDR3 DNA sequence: TGCGCCAGCAGTGAGAAGCCGCCGGTTAGCAATCAGCCCCAGCATTTT. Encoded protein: CASSEKPPVSNQPQHF.

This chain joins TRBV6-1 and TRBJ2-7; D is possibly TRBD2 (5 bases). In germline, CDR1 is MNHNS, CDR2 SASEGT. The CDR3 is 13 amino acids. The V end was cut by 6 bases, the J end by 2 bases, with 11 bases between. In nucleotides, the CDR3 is TGTGCCAGCAGCGAGAGGGAACCCTACGAGCAGTACGTC. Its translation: CASSEREPYEQYV.

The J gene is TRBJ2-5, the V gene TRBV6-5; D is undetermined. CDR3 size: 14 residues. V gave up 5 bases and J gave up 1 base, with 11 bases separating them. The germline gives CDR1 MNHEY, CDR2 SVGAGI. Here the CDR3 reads CASSPELAQETQYF. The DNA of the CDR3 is TGTGCCAGCAGTCCGGAGTTAGCCCAAGAGACCCAGTACTTC.

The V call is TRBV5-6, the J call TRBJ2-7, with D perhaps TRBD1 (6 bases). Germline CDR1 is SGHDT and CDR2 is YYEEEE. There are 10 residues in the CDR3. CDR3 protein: CGQVNYEQYF. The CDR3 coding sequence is TGTGGACAGGTGAACTACGAGCAGTACTTC.

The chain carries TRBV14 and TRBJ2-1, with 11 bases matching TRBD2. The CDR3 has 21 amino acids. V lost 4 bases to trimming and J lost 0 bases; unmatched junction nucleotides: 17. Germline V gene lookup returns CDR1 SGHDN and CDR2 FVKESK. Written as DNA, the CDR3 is TGTGCCAGCAGCCGAGTAAGACCCCTAGCGGGGGGCCTTAGCTCCTACAATGAGCAGTTCTTC. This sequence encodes CASSRVRPLAGGLSSYNEQFF.

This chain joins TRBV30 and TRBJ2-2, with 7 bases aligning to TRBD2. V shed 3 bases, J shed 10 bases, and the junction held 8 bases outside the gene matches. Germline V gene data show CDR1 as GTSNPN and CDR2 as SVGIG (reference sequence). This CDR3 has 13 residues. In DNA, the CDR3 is TGTGCCTGGAGCGCGGGAGCCGCGGAGGAGCTGTTTTTT. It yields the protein CAWSAGAAEELFF.